The next 23 T cell receptor beta chains were all read from a single sample in a study of T cell responses to AZD1222 COVID-19 vaccine. The method was immunoSEQ multiplex PCR; TCRdb's version includes in-frame clones alone and lacks a portion of them. The profile shows about 54,000 clones, around 80% of them singletons. Specimen: peripheral blood, collected on day 0 of AZD1222 vaccination. The receptors were sampled from an adult in good health.

This chain connects TRBV2 to TRBJ1-5; TRBD1 might be the D (5 bases). Trimming took off 8 bases at V and 0 bases at J, with 14 bases between the two ends. The CDR3 totals 15 residues. Per the germline V gene, CDR1 is SNHLY and CDR2 is FYNNEI. The CDR3 is CASRVQENSNQPQHF. CDR3 bases: TGTGCCAGCCGAGTACAGGAAAATAGCAATCAGCCCCAGCATTTT. The whole variable domain, filled in from reference TRBV2 and TRBJ1-5, reads EPEVTQTPSHQVTQMGQEVILRCVPISNHLYFYWYRQILGQKVEFLVSFYNNEISEKSEIFDDQFSVERPDGSNFTLKIRSTKLEDSAMYFCASRVQENSNQPQHFGDGTRLSIL.

This sequence joins TRBV28 and TRBJ2-5, with 7 nucleotides matching TRBD2. V was pared by 3 bases and J by 5 bases, with 9 bases of the junction left unmatched. CDR3 size: 15 residues. Per germline, CDR1 MDHEN and CDR2 SYDVKM. The CDR3 DNA is TGTGCCAGCAGTTTGCGCGGGAGCCTTGGGGAGACCCAGTACTTC. Protein sequence: CASSLRGSLGETQYF.

This clone was picked up one time. This chain's CDR3 is CASSESGTGLLGETQYF. CDR3 DNA: TGTGCCAGCAGCGAATCCGGGACAGGACTCTTGGGGGAGACCCAGTACTTC. The J gene is TRBJ2-5, the V gene TRBV9, with TRBD1 matching over 8 bases. The CDR3 consists of 17 residues. CDR1 is SGDLS and CDR2 is YYNGEE in the germline V gene. V shed 3 bases and J 5 bases; nucleotides not matched to a gene: 15.

Here the CDR3 reads CASSQDRLGPSPLHF. CDR3 nucleotide sequence: TGTGCCAGCAGCCAAGATCGGTTAGGGCCCTCACCCCTCCACTTT. The chain combines TRBV4-2 with TRBJ1-6; the D is unclear. The CDR3 length is 15 residues. Germline V gene sequence: CDR1 LGHNA, CDR2 YNFKEQ. Trimming took off 0 bases at V and 10 bases at J, with 13 bases between the two ends.

The rearrangement joins TRBV5-1 to TRBJ2-3, with 7 bases matching TRBD1. The CDR3 contains 16 residues. Germline CDR1 reads SGHRS; CDR2 reads YFSETQ. With V trimmed by 4 bases and J by 0 bases, 8 bases remained unmatched. CDR3 amino acids: CASSGTGVVSTDTQYF. The CDR3 nucleotides are TGCGCCAGCAGCGGTACAGGGGTAGTTAGCACAGATACGCAGTATTTT.

The rearrangement joins TRBV5-1 to TRBJ1-6, with D maybe TRBD1 (5 bases). Germline assignment: CDR1 SGHRS and CDR2 YFSETQ. V was pared by 0 bases and J by 10 bases, with 14 bases between. The CDR3 has 15 amino acids. The CDR3 protein is CASSLDPRTGSPLHF. The CDR3, as DNA: TGCGCCAGCAGCTTGGATCCCCGAACAGGATCACCCCTCCACTTT.

The chain carries TRBV5-6 and TRBJ2-7; D may be TRBD1 (6 bases). Trimming took off 4 bases at V and 2 bases at J, with 13 bases between the two ends. The germline V gene has CDR1 SGHDT and CDR2 YYEEEE. The CDR3 runs to 14 residues. The CDR3 here is CASSQQGSTYEQYF. CDR3 in DNA: TGTGCCAGCAGCCAACAGGGATCAACCTACGAGCAGTACTTC.

J is TRBJ1-1 and V is TRBV18; D may be TRBD1 (6 bases). The V end was cut by 3 bases, the J end by 1 base, with 12 bases between. The length of the CDR3 is 15 residues. Germline-derived CDR1 and CDR2 are KGHSH and LQKENI. The CDR3 DNA follows: TGTGCCAGCTCACCGCAGGGGACTCGGAACACTGAAGCTTTCTTT. It translates to CASSPQGTRNTEAFF. Filled out from reference TRBV18 and TRBJ1-1, the complete variable domain reads NAGVMQNPRHLVRRRGQEARLRCSPMKGHSHVYWYRQLPEEGLKFMVYLQKENIIDESGMPKERFSAEFPKEGPSILRIQQVVRGDSAAYFCASSPQGTRNTEAFFGQGTRLTVV.

This clone is judged medium-sized (0.01 to 0.1%). The CDR3 nucleotides read TGTGCCTGGAGTTTCTACTCTGGAAACACCATATATTTT. It yields the protein CAWSFYSGNTIYF. The chain is built from TRBV30 and TRBJ1-3; D is ambiguous. The CDR3 has 13 amino acids. The germline V gene encodes CDR1 GTSNPN and CDR2 SVGIG (reference sequence). V dropped 2 bases and J dropped 0 bases, with 5 bases sitting between them. The whole variable domain, filled in from reference TRBV30 and TRBJ1-3, reads SQTIHQWPATLVQPVGSPLSLECTVEGTSNPNLYWYRQAAGRGLQLLFYSVGIGQISSEVPQNLSASRPQDRQFILSSKKLLLSDSGFYLCAWSFYSGNTIYFGEGSWLTVV.

The CDR3: CASSSWGASYEQYF. The CDR3 DNA reads TGTGCCAGCAGTTCGTGGGGGGCGTCCTACGAGCAGTACTTC. The chain joins TRBV6-2 or TRBV6-3 to TRBJ2-7; D is possibly TRBD1 or TRBD2 (6 bases each). V lost 4 bases to trimming and J lost 1 base, with 11 bases between them. The length of the CDR3 is 14 residues. CDR1 is MNHEY and CDR2 is SVGEGT in the germline V gene.

This chain links TRBV12-3 or TRBV12-4 with TRBJ2-7, with D unresolved. V was pared by 1 base and J by 3 bases, with 4 bases between. This CDR3 comprises 12 residues. DNA for the CDR3: TGTGCCAGCAGTTTAGGGTACTACGAGCAGTACTTC. Translation: CASSLGYYEQYF.

The rearrangement joins TRBV6-5 to TRBJ1-2; weak D call: TRBD1 (5 bases). The CDR3 is 13 amino acids. Germline assignment: CDR1 MNHEY and CDR2 SVGAGI. V was trimmed by 6 bases and J by 7 bases, leaving 15 bases between them. The CDR3 sequence: CASRRDPGGGYTF. The CDR3 coding sequence is TGTGCCAGCAGACGGGACCCTGGGGGTGGCTACACCTTC.

The rearrangement links TRBV5-1 to TRBJ2-7, with 8 bases that match TRBD1. The CDR3 covers 13 residues. Trimming cost V 4 bases and J 3 bases; bases outside gene matches: 3. CDR1 is SGHRS and CDR2 is YFSETQ in the germline V gene. CDR3 region: CASSGGQDYEQYF. The CDR3 DNA sequence: TGCGCCAGCAGCGGGGGACAGGACTACGAGCAGTACTTC.

In its sample, this clone was seen a few times. This chain links TRBV7-8 with TRBJ2-2; D may be TRBD2 (6 bases). The V gene's germline CDR1 is SGHVS and CDR2 FQNEAQ. This CDR3 comprises 16 residues. V lost 1 base, J lost 2 bases, and 11 bases lay in between. The CDR3 coding sequence is TGTGCCAGCAGCTTAGTCGTGGGAGGCAACACCGGGGAGCTGTTTTTT. Translation gives CASSLVVGGNTGELFF.

The V call is TRBV12-3 or TRBV12-4, the J call TRBJ2-7; D call uncertain. The CDR3 is 12 amino acids. V shed 4 bases and J shed 4 bases, with 8 bases lying between them. The DNA for the CDR3 is TGTGCCAGCAGTTCCGGATTGTACGAGCAGTACTTC. Residues: CASSSGLYEQYF.

V is TRBV19 and J is TRBJ2-2; D is ambiguous. Germline V lookup: CDR1 LNHDA, CDR2 SQIVND (reference sequence). Between the trimmed V and J ends, which lost 3 bases and 6 bases, there was a span of 11 bases. The CDR3 covers 14 residues. The CDR3 reads CASSMGQTAGELFF. The DNA for the CDR3 is TGTGCCAGTAGTATGGGCCAAACGGCCGGGGAGCTGTTTTTT.

The V call is TRBV27, the J call TRBJ2-1, with TRBD2 as a possible D gene (7 bases). The CDR3 spans 16 residues. Trimming removed 2 bases at V and 7 bases at J, with 18 bases between. Germline assignment: CDR1 MNHEY and CDR2 SMNVEV (reference sequence). Written as DNA, the CDR3 is TGTGCCAGCAGTTTACTCAGTGGTCGGGGGGCGAATGAGCAGTTCTTC. Translation: CASSLLSGRGANEQFF.

The genes are TRBV7-9 and TRBJ1-1; unclear D gene. Germline V lookup: CDR1 SEHNR, CDR2 FQNEAQ (reference sequence). V was cut by 5 bases and J by 5 bases, with 9 bases left in between. This CDR3 is 12 amino acids long. CDR3: CASSPRGTEAFF. DNA of the CDR3: TGTGCCAGCAGCCCACGTGGGACTGAAGCTTTCTTT.

The chain combines TRBV27 with TRBJ2-3, with D possibly matching TRBD1 (6 bases). CDR1 is MNHEY and CDR2 is SMNVEV in the germline V gene (reference sequence). This CDR3 comprises 15 residues. V was trimmed by 5 bases and J by 1 base, leaving 13 bases between them. This CDR3 is CASSPLGAGTDTQYF. As DNA, the CDR3 is TGTGCCAGCAGTCCCTTGGGGGCCGGCACAGATACGCAGTATTTT.

V and J are TRBV28 and TRBJ1-5; D remains unclear. V was cut by 4 bases and J by 9 bases, with 7 bases left in between. This CDR3 has 11 residues. From germline, CDR1 is MDHEN and CDR2 SYDVKM. This CDR3 is CASSSSRPQHF. The CDR3 nucleotides are TGTGCCAGCAGTTCATCCCGGCCCCAGCATTTT.

This clone was counted a few times. This sequence joins TRBV6-5 and TRBJ2-7, with 7 bases identical to TRBD1. The CDR3 sequence is 15 residues long. CDR1 is MNHEY, CDR2 SVGAGI, per germline. V dropped 6 bases and J dropped 1; count of bases not matched to a gene: 9. The CDR3 DNA reads as TGTGCCAGCAGAGCGACAGGGTTTAAATCCTACGAGCAGTACTTC. It encodes CASRATGFKSYEQYF.

This clone was detected only once. The V gene is TRBV7-9, the J gene TRBJ1-2, with 10 bases that match TRBD1. The V segment lost 4 bases and the J segment 0 bases; nucleotides outside the gene matches: 2. The germline gives CDR1 SEHNR, CDR2 FQNEAQ (reference sequence). This CDR3 contains 15 residues. CDR3 nucleotide sequence: TGTGCCAGCAGCTCGGGACAGGGGCCTAACTATGGCTACACCTTC. Its translation is CASSSGQGPNYGYTF.

The CDR3 bases are TGTGCCAGCAGCGTCCCCCGGGCCGGAGCTGAGACCCAGTACTTC. It codes for CASSVPRAGAETQYF. The chain is built from TRBV9 and TRBJ2-5; no reliable D call. Germline V lookup: CDR1 SGDLS, CDR2 YYNGEE. The CDR3 totals 15 residues. Deletions cut 2 bases from V and 5 bases from J, with 16 bases between. The full variable domain, in which reference TRBV9 and TRBJ2-5 provide the parts outside the CDR3, is DSGVTQTPKHLITATGQRVTLRCSPRSGDLSVYWYQQSLDQGLQFLIQYYNGEERAKGNILERFSAQQFPDLHSELNLSSLELGDSALYFCASSVPRAGAETQYFGPGTRLLVL.